This T cell receptor (beta chain) was retrieved from a study of vaccination and CD4 T cells after COVID-19. The Oncomine TCR Beta short-read assay generated sequence data from the DNA of cultured CD4+ T cells. TCRdb analysed the PCR reads with MiXCR anew, one entry per CDR3 protein. The table has 20,000 to 30,000 distinct CDR3 sequences, roughly 62% seen once. Treatment defined: roughly 11-day PBMC culture with coronavirus spike peptide pools or control peptides (ViraFEST assay). V lost 6 bases, J lost 2 bases, and 3 bases stayed unmatched. Germline assignment: CDR1 SNHLY and CDR2 FYNNEI. CDR3 length equals 14 residues. There are a few counts of this clonotype. Its target is unknown.

The specimen was CD4+ T cells from blood, cultured in vitro, collected after SARS-CoV-2 vaccination. This chain connects TRBV2 to TRBJ2-3; 9 bases are shared with TRBD2. The sequence was collected from a human donor who received a COVID-19 vaccine. The CDR3 region is CASRLAGSTDTQYF. The CDR3 DNA is TGTGCCAGCAGACTAGCGGGCTCCACAGATACGCAGTATTTT.